This TCR beta chain was sequenced in a study of beta chain features in type 1 diabetes. Germline trimming cut 1 base from V and 5 bases from J; bases unmatched to any gene: 12. The CDR3 covers 17 residues. CDR1 and CDR2 from the germline V gene are SGHDN and FVKESK. Study outcomes and limitations: cDNA-based reads could over-represent cells with high TCR expression.

This clone was detected many times. What it recognizes is unknown. Expressed TCRB transcripts were sequenced, since all the RNA that had been isolated was reverse transcribed. The data were produced by immunoSEQ multiplex PCR, yet TCRdb's version contains in-frame clones alone and is incomplete. Of about 180,000 clones in the sample, about an eighth are singletons; the top ten hold roughly 0.56%. The chain links TRBV14 to TRBJ2-5; the match to TRBD2 covers 8 bases. The sequencing input was central memory CD4+ T cells from blood. This TCR was sampled from a woman aged 18-35 years in good health. Here the CDR3 reads CASSQASRSGGRETQYF. CDR3 DNA sequence: TGTGCCAGCAGCCAAGCATCTCGGTCGGGAGGGAGGGAGACCCAGTACTTC.